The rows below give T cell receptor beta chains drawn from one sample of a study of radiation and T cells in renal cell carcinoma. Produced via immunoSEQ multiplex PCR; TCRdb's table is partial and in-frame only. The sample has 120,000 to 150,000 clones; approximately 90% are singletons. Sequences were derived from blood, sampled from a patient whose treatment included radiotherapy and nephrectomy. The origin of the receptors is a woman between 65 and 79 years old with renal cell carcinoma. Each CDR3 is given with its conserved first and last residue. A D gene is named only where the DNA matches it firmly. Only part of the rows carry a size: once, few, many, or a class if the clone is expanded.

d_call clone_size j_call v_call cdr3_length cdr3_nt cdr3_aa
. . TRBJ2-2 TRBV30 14 TGTGCCTGGAGGAGTAGGGGTACCTCCGGGGAGCTGTTTTTT CAWRSRGTSGELFF
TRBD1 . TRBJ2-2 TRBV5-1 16 TGCGCCAGCAGCTCCTTGGGACAGGGCCGAAACGGGGAGCTGTTTTTT CASSSLGQGRNGELFF
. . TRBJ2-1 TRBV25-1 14 TGTGCCAGCAGTGAATACCCAGACAGTCAAGGGCAGTTCTTC CASSEYPDSQGQFF
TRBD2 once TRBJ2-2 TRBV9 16 TGTGCCAGCAGCGAACGACTAGCGGGGGGTTCCGGGGAGCTGTTTTTT CASSERLAGGSGELFF
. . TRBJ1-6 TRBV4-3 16 TGCGCCAGCAGCCAAGGAGCTAAGACCTATAATTCACCCCTCCACTTT CASSQGAKTYNSPLHF
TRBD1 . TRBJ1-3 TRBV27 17 TGTGCCACCCTCCGGGGGGACAGGGGACACTCTGGAAACACCATATATTTT CATLRGDRGHSGNTIYF
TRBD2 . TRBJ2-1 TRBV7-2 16 TGTGCCAGCAGCTTATCCAGCGGGGGGGCCCGGAATGAGCAGTTCTTC CASSLSSGGARNEQFF
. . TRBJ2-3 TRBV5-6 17 TGTGCCAGCAGTCTCCGTGTAGGAGGGGGAACCACAGATACGCAGTATTTT CASSLRVGGGTTDTQYF
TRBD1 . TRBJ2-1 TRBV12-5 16 TGTGCTAGCAACCCAGGGGGCCCAGCGTCCTACAATGAGCAGTTCTTC CASNPGGPASYNEQFF
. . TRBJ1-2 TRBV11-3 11 TGTGCCAGCAGCCAAGGCTATGGCTACACCTTC CASSQGYGYTF
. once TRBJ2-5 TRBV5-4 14 TGTGCCAGCAGCTTGGTGGGGGGGGCGGAGACCCAGTACTTC CASSLVGGAETQYF
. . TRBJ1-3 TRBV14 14 TGTGCCAGCAGCCCCCAGCTCTCTGGAAACACCATATATTTT CASSPQLSGNTIYF
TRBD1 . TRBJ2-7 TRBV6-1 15 TGTGCCAGCAGTGAAGCGGGACAGGGGGCGAGGGAGCAGTACTTC CASSEAGQGAREQYF
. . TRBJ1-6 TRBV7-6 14 TGTGCCAGCAGCTTAGAGCAAGGCGATTCACCCCTCCACTTT CASSLEQGDSPLHF
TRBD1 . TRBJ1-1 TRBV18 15 TGTGCCAGCTCACTCCGACAGGGGACTAACACTGAAGCTTTCTTT CASSLRQGTNTEAFF
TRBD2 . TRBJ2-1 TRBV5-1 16 TGCGCCAGCAGCGGACTAGCGGGGGGACCAGGCAATGAGCAGTTCTTC CASSGLAGGPGNEQFF
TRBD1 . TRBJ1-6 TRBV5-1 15 TGCGCCAGCAGCTCTTGGACAGGAGACAATTCACCCCTCCACTTT CASSSWTGDNSPLHF
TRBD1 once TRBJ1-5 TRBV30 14 TGTGCCTGGAGTAGCAGGGGGCCTGGGCAGCCCCAGCATTTT CAWSSRGPGQPQHF
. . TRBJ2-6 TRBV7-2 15 TGTGCCAGCAGCTTGGGGGTCTCTGGGGCCAACGTCCTGACTTTC CASSLGVSGANVLTF
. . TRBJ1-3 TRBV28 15 TGTGCCAGCACTCGCCCAGGGATTTCTGGAAACACCATATATTTT CASTRPGISGNTIYF
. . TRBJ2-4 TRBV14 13 TGTGCCAGCAGCCAAACCCGCAAAAACATTCAGTACTTC CASSQTRKNIQYF
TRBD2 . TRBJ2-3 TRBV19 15 TGTGCCAGTAGCACTAGCGGGAGGCGCGCAGATACGCAGTATTTT CASSTSGRRADTQYF
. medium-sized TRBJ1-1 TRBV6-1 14 TGTGCCAGCAGTGAAGATGCGGAACACACTGAAGCTTTCTTT CASSEDAEHTEAFF
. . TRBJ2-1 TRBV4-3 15 TGCGCCAGCAGCCAAGAGGTCTTCAACCACAATGAGCAGTTCTTC CASSQEVFNHNEQFF
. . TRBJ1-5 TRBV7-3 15 TGTGCCAGCAGCTTAACCCCGGATAGCAATCAGCCCCAGCATTTT CASSLTPDSNQPQHF
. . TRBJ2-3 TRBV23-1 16 TGCGCCAGCAGTCCCCGTGGCAGGGATGTCACAGATACGCAGTATTTT CASSPRGRDVTDTQYF
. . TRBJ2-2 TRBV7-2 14 TGTGCCACCAAACGGGGGGCCCACACCGGGGAGCTGTTTTTT CATKRGAHTGELFF
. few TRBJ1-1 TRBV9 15 TGTGCCAGCAGCGTAGCGACAGGCCTAGGCACTGAAGCTTTCTTT CASSVATGLGTEAFF
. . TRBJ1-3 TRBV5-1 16 TGCGCCAGCAGCTTATGGCAGGCTTCCTCTGGAAACACCATATATTTT CASSLWQASSGNTIYF
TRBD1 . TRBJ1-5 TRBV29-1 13 TGCAGCGTCTACCCAGGGGGATCTCAGCCCCAGCATTTT CSVYPGGSQPQHF
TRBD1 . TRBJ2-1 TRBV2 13 TGTGCCAGTCAACGGACAGGGCTAAATGAGCAGTTCTTC CASQRTGLNEQFF
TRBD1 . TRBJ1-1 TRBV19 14 TGTGCCAGTAGTATAACGGACAGGGGCACTGAAGCTTTCTTT CASSITDRGTEAFF
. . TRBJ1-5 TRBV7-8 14 TGTGCCAGCAGCTTAGGACTGCTTAATCAGCCCCAGCATTTT CASSLGLLNQPQHF
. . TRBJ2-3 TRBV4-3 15 TGCGCCAGCAGTCCCGGGACTGTAGGCACAGATACGCAGTATTTT CASSPGTVGTDTQYF
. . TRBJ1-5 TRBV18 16 TGTGCCAGCTCACCGGGGATTGGCCAGACAAATCAGCCCCAGCATTTT CASSPGIGQTNQPQHF
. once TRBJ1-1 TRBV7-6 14 TGTGCCAGCAGCTCAATCGGGCAGAACACTGAAGCTTTCTTT CASSSIGQNTEAFF
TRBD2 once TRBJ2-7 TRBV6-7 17 TGTGCCAGCCCTGGGGTGGGGAGACTAGCGGGGGGATACGAGCAGTACTTC CASPGVGRLAGGYEQYF
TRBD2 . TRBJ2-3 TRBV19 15 TGTGCCAGTAGTTCGGGGGCGGGGGGCGCGGATACGCAGTATTTT CASSSGAGGADTQYF
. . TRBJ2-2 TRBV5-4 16 TGTGCCAGCAGCCTTGACTTGATAGGCGGAACCGGGGAGCTGTTTTTT CASSLDLIGGTGELFF
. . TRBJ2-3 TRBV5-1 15 TGCGCCAGCAGCTTGGAAGGAGGGGGCTCCGATACGCAGTATTTT CASSLEGGGSDTQYF
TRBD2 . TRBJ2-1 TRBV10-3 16 TGTGCCATCACCCTAGCGGGGAGTCGAATAGGCAATGAGCAGTTCTTC CAITLAGSRIGNEQFF
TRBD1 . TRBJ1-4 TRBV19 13 TGTGCCAGTAGTTCGGGGACAGGTGAAAAACTGTTTTTT CASSSGTGEKLFF
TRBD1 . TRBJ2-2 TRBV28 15 TGTGCCAGCAGGCGGGACAGGGGGCGGACCGGGGAGCTGTTTTTT CASRRDRGRTGELFF
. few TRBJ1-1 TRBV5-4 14 TGTGCCAGCAGCTTGCAGACGTTTCACACTGAAGCTTTCTTT CASSLQTFHTEAFF
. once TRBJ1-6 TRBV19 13 TGTGCCAGTAGTAATCGAGGTAATTCACCCCTCCACTTT CASSNRGNSPLHF
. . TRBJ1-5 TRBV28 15 TGTGCCAGCAGTTCCCGGGGGCTGGGCAATCAGCCCCAGCATTTT CASSSRGLGNQPQHF
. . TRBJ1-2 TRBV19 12 TGTGCCAGTAGTTCCGGATTCTATGGCTACACCTTC CASSSGFYGYTF
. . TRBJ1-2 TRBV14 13 TGTGCCAGCAGCCAAGTAAACAGGGTTGGCTACACCTTC CASSQVNRVGYTF
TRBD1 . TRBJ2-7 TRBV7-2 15 TGTGCCAGCAACTTAGGGGGACAGGGAGCTAGCGAGCAGTACTTC CASNLGGQGASEQYF